This T cell receptor (beta chain) was found in a study of OX40 agonist ivuxolimab in advanced cancers. Libraries were prepared by immunoSEQ multiplex PCR; TCRdb keeps only in-frame clonotypes and omits some of them. Here the sample spans roughly 11,000 clones, roughly 74% being singletons. The V end was cut by 3 bases, the J end by 3 bases, with 15 bases between. Germline V lookup: CDR1 KGHSH, CDR2 LQKENI. The CDR3 runs to 16 residues. Baseline was the first blood sampling point, followed by cycle 4 day 1 and cycle 7 day 1. The rearrangement joins TRBV18 to TRBJ2-4, with D possibly TRBD1 on 6 matching bases. The sequencing used CD4+ or CD8+ T cells sorted from blood, collected in a trial of the OX40 agonist ivuxolimab. This TCR was recovered from an adult with an advanced solid tumor such as melanoma, head and neck, liver or kidney cancer. CDR3 sequence reads: CASSPALTGDKNIQYF. The CDR3 DNA follows: TGTGCCAGCTCACCCGCTTTGACAGGAGACAAAAACATTCAGTACTTC.